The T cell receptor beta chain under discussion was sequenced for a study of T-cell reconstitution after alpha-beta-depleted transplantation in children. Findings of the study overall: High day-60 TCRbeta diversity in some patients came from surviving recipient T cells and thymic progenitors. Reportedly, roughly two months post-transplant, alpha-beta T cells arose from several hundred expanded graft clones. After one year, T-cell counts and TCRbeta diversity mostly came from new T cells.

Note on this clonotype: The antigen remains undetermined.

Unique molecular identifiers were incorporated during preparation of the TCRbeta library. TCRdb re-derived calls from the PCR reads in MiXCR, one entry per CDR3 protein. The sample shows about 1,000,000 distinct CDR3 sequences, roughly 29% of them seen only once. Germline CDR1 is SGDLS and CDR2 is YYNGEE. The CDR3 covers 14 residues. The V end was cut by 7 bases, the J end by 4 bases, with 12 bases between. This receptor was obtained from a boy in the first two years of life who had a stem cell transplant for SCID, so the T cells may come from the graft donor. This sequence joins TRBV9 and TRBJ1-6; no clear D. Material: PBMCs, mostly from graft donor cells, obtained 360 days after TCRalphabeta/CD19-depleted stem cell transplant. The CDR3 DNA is TGTGCCAGCCGAGCTGCGGAGTATAATTCACCCCTCCACTTT. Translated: CASRAAEYNSPLHF.